This T cell receptor beta chain was sequenced for a study of blood T cell repertoires in COVID-19. Unmatched junction bases numbered 5, after V lost 5 bases and J lost 2 bases. The CDR3 extends over 14 amino acids. The germline V gene encodes CDR1 SGHRS and CDR2 YFSETQ. Assay: immunoSEQ multiplex PCR; the TCRdb copy retains only in-frame clones and omits some. The table has approximately 180,000 clones, 80% to 90% seen once. The clonotype originates from a human donor with active or convalescent COVID-19. The donor label of this sample is uncertain. Sequencing input: peripheral blood. The chain links TRBV5-1 to TRBJ2-3; 7 bases align to TRBD2. The DNA of the CDR3 is TGCGCCAGCAGACGGGAGGCCTACACAGATACGCAGTATTTT. Residues: CASRREAYTDTQYF.